A single sample gave rise to the 24 T cell receptor beta chains below, sequenced in a study of blood T cell repertoires in COVID-19. Profiling relied on immunoSEQ multiplex PCR, and the TCRdb table lists in-frame clones only, not all of them. The sample has some 180,000 clones, less than 85% seen once. The sequenced material came from PBMCs or T cells enriched from blood (not recorded which). These receptor sequences come from a woman aged 55 to 70 with acute COVID-19.

The CDR3 DNA reads as TGTGCCAGCAGCTTGGAGTACCAAGAGACCCAGTACTTC. It translates to CASSLEYQETQYF. This sequence joins TRBV7-2 and TRBJ2-5, with D unresolved. Germline CDR1 is SGHTA and CDR2 is FQGNSA. The length of the CDR3 is 13 residues. The V end was cut by 3 bases, the J end by 0 bases, with 5 bases between.

The genes are TRBV20-1 and TRBJ1-2; 7 bases match TRBD1. The ends lost 6 bases at V and 6 bases at J; junction bases unmatched: 13. Looked up from germline, CDR1 is DFQATT and CDR2 is SNEGSKA (reference sequence). This CDR3 contains 14 residues. The CDR3 DNA reads TGCAGTGCGAGTTCTGACAGGGCCCGGGATGGCTACACCTTC. Translation gives CSASSDRARDGYTF.

The chain combines TRBV6-4 with TRBJ2-7; D may be TRBD1 (6 bases). The V end was cut by 6 bases, the J end by 5 bases, with 23 bases between. The CDR3 sequence is 16 residues long. Germline assignment: CDR1 MRHNA and CDR2 SNTAGT. Here the CDR3 reads CASRGLRDTSAHEQYF. The CDR3 region has the DNA TGTGCCAGCAGGGGGCTCCGGGACACGTCGGCCCACGAGCAGTACTTC.

The chain links TRBV12-3 or TRBV12-4 to TRBJ2-5, with TRBD2 identical over 7 bases. This CDR3 has 13 amino acids. V was clipped by 0 bases and J by 5 bases; unmatched bases: 0. The CDR3 coding sequence is TGTGCCAGCAGTTTAGCGGGGGGGGAGACCCAGTACTTC. It encodes CASSLAGGETQYF.

The chain recombines TRBV18 with TRBJ2-7; 7 nucleotides line up with TRBD1. The germline CDR1 and CDR2 sequences are KGHSH and LQKENI. Trimming took 2 bases from V and 6 from J; bases not matched to a gene: 10. CDR3 length: 15 amino acids. The CDR3 nucleotides read TGTGCCAGCTCACCAATTTCGAGACAGGGTGGCGAGCAGTACTTC. Protein product: CASSPISRQGGEQYF.

This clone was picked up a small number of times. The chain recombines TRBV28 with TRBJ1-2, with TRBD1 matching over 11 bases. The germline CDR1 and CDR2 sequences are MDHEN and SYDVKM. CDR3 length: 15 amino acids. J lost 7 bases, V lost 4 bases, and 8 bases had no gene match. CDR3 protein: CASSSNGQGAGGYTF. CDR3 DNA sequence: TGTGCCAGCAGTTCAAATGGACAGGGGGCTGGTGGCTACACCTTC.

The genes are TRBV10-3 and TRBJ1-5; 11 nucleotides line up with TRBD1. Germline V lookup: CDR1 ENHRY, CDR2 SYGVKD. The CDR3 is 15 amino acids. V lost 10 bases, J lost 6 bases, and 11 bases stayed unmatched. CDR3 DNA sequence: TGTGCCACCTCCGGTGGGACAGGGGGTACTCAGCCCCAGCATTTT. Residues: CATSGGTGGTQPQHF.

The CDR3 nucleotides read TGTGCCAGCAGCTTACGACAGGGGGCGTATGGAAACACCATATATTTT. As protein: CASSLRQGAYGNTIYF. The V and J genes are TRBV27 and TRBJ1-3, with TRBD1 matching over 10 bases. J lost 3 bases, V lost 6 bases, and 8 bases had no gene match. Germline assignment: CDR1 MNHEY and CDR2 SMNVEV (reference sequence). The CDR3 consists of 16 residues.

The chain links TRBV6-2 or TRBV6-3 to TRBJ2-3; D remains unclear. Trimming cost V 2 bases and J 0 bases, with 9 bases left between them. Germline CDR1 reads MNHEY; CDR2 reads SVGEGT. This CDR3 spans 15 amino acids. CDR3 region: CASSYGGTSTDTQYF. CDR3 nucleotide sequence: TGTGCCAGCAGTTACGGCGGCACTAGCACAGATACGCAGTATTTT.

The chain has TRBV5-1 and TRBJ2-2, with TRBD2 matching over 10 bases. J lost 3 bases, V lost 4 bases, and 6 bases had no gene match. Germline V gene sequence: CDR1 SGHRS, CDR2 YFSETQ. There are 16 residues in the CDR3. CDR3 loop: CASSPPGTSDTGELFF. Here the CDR3 DNA reads TGCGCCAGCAGCCCACCCGGGACTAGCGACACCGGGGAGCTGTTTTTT.

J is TRBJ2-1 and V is TRBV28, with TRBD2 matching over 9 bases. CDR1 is MDHEN, CDR2 SYDVKM, per germline. The CDR3 is made up of 21 amino acids. The V gene end was trimmed by 3 bases and the J gene end by 5 bases; junction bases not matched to a gene: 23. DNA for the CDR3: TGTGCCAGCAGTTTTCCGTTCCGTTGGTTTTCCCTAGCGGGGTCCGACAATGAGCAGTTCTTC. It encodes CASSFPFRWFSLAGSDNEQFF.

The table lists this clone with a few counts. The chain uses TRBV5-6 and TRBJ1-6, with unresolved D. CDR3 size: 13 residues. The V end lost 3 bases, the J end lost 6 bases, and 7 bases lay between the germline ends. Germline loops: CDR1 SGHDT, CDR2 YYEEEE. The CDR3: CASSSPFNSPLHF. The CDR3 DNA reads TGTGCCAGCAGCTCCCCCTTTAATTCACCCCTCCACTTT.

This clone was found a few times. The chain recombines TRBV6-2 or TRBV6-3 with TRBJ2-1, with TRBD2 matching 7 bases. CDR3 size: 21 residues. Germline CDR1 and CDR2: MNHEY and SVGEGT. Trimming took 0 bases from V and 5 from J; bases not matched to a gene: 22. Here the CDR3 DNA reads TGTGCCAGCAGTTACTCGAAAATAATGATGGCGGGGGTCCCCCGGAACAATGAGCAGTTCTTC. It is translated as CASSYSKIMMAGVPRNNEQFF.

The chain employs TRBV29-1 and TRBJ2-7, with a weak D call TRBD1 (6 bases). Germline lookup yields CDR1 SQVTM and CDR2 ANQGSEA. Trimming took 7 bases from V and 4 from J, leaving 17 bases between them. The CDR3 extends over 13 amino acids. Here the CDR3 reads CSAGTGTLYEQYF. Written as DNA, the CDR3 is TGCAGCGCTGGGACCGGGACACTGTACGAGCAGTACTTC.

In its sample, this clone was seen a few times. The chain carries TRBV5-1 and TRBJ1-2; TRBD1 matches at 7 bases. With 4 bases clipped from V and 5 bases from J, the junction kept 5 bases outside the gene matches. CDR1 SGHRS and CDR2 YFSETQ come from the germline V gene. The CDR3 covers 13 residues. The CDR3, as DNA: TGCGCCAGCAGCGGGGACAGCGCTTATGGCTACACCTTC. It is translated as CASSGDSAYGYTF.

CDR3 sequence: CSASEGGDTGEKLFF. In nucleotides, the CDR3 is TGCAGTGCTAGTGAAGGGGGCGATACTGGTGAAAAACTGTTTTTT. The V call is TRBV20-1, the J call TRBJ1-4; 7 positions match TRBD1. The CDR3 has 15 amino acids. From germline, CDR1 is DFQATT and CDR2 SNEGSKA (reference sequence). V shed 3 bases and J 7 bases; nucleotides not matched to a gene: 11.

V and J are TRBV3-1 (or the pseudogene TRBV3-2) and TRBJ2-7; 10 bases are shared with TRBD2. Unmatched junction bases numbered 9, after V lost 4 bases and J lost 6 bases. The CDR3 has 15 residues. The germline V gene encodes CDR1 LGHDT and CDR2 YNNKEL (reference sequence). CDR3 nucleotide sequence: TGTGCCAGCAGCCCCCAACCCCTAGCGGGGGTCGAGCAGTACTTC. It translates to CASSPQPLAGVEQYF.

The chain joins TRBV6-2 or TRBV6-3 to TRBJ2-7; no clear D. The germline V gene encodes CDR1 MNHEY and CDR2 SVGEGT. This CDR3 is 14 amino acids long. V dropped 2 bases and J dropped 0 bases, with 8 bases sitting between them. The CDR3, as DNA: TGTGCCAGCAGTTACGGGCCTGGCTCCTACGAGCAGTACGTC. Its translation is CASSYGPGSYEQYV.

V is TRBV6-2 or TRBV6-3 and J is TRBJ2-7, with D unclear. CDR3 length: 13 residues. The germline V gene has CDR1 MNHEY and CDR2 SVGEGT. V was shortened by 6 bases and J by 0 bases, with 9 bases between the two germline ends. CDR3 sequence reads: CASSASSSYEQYF. For the CDR3, the DNA is TGTGCCAGCAGCGCAAGTAGCTCCTACGAGCAGTACTTC.

This chain links TRBV6-2 or TRBV6-3 with TRBJ1-6; D gene ambiguous. The CDR3 is made up of 15 amino acids. Germline V gives CDR1 MNHEY, CDR2 SVGEGT. Trimming shortened V by 2 bases and J by 0 bases, and 5 bases separated the two germline ends. CDR3 loop: CASSYGSSYNSPLHF. CDR3 bases: TGTGCCAGCAGTTACGGGAGCTCCTATAATTCACCCCTCCACTTT.

V is TRBV3-1 (or the pseudogene TRBV3-2) and J is TRBJ2-1; 10 bases fit TRBD2. The CDR3 contains 15 residues. CDR1 is LGHDT and CDR2 is YNNKEL in the germline V gene (reference sequence). The J segment lost 5 bases and the V segment lost 6 bases, leaving 7 bases of the junction unmatched. The CDR3, as DNA: TGTGCCAGCAGGATAGCGGGGGGTCGAAACAATGAGCAGTTCTTC. Its translation is CASRIAGGRNNEQFF.

The chain links TRBV4-1 to TRBJ2-1; weak D call: TRBD2 (6 bases). V shed 6 bases and J shed 10 bases, with 13 bases lying between them. Germline-derived CDR1 and CDR2 are MGHRA and YSYEKL. The CDR3 covers 12 residues. The CDR3 here is CASSGGSWEQFF. The CDR3 nucleotides are TGCGCCAGCAGTGGAGGGTCTTGGGAGCAGTTCTTC.

This chain links TRBV3-1 (or the pseudogene TRBV3-2) with TRBJ1-6; D is ambiguous. The CDR3 extends over 14 amino acids. Germline-derived CDR1 and CDR2 are LGHDT and YNNKEL (reference sequence). V gave up 1 base and J gave up 5 bases, with 6 bases separating them. Here the CDR3 DNA reads TGTGCCAGCAGCCAAGCTCCTCATAATTCACCCCTCCACTTT. Residues: CASSQAPHNSPLHF.

J is TRBJ2-1 and V is TRBV6-9, with 7 positions matching TRBD2. J gave up 6 bases and V 3 bases, and 5 bases lay outside the gene matches. Per germline, CDR1 MNHGY and CDR2 SVAAGI. The length of the CDR3 is 14 residues. The CDR3 is CASSYAGEGNEQFF. CDR3 in DNA: TGTGCCAGCAGTTACGCCGGGGAGGGCAATGAGCAGTTCTTC.